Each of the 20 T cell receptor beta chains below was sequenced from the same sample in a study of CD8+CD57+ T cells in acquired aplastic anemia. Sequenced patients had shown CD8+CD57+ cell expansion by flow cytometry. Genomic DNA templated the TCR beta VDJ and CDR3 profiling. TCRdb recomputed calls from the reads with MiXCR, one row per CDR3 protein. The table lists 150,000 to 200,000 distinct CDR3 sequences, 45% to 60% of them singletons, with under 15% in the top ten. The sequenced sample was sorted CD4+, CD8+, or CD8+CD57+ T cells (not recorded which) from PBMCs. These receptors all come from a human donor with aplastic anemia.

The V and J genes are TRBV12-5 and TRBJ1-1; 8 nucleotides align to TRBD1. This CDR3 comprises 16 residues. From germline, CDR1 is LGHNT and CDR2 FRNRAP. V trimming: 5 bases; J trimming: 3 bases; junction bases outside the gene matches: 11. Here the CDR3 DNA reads TGTGCTAGTGGTCCTGGGGACAGGCTAAGAGACACTGAAGCTTTCTTT. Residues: CASGPGDRLRDTEAFF.

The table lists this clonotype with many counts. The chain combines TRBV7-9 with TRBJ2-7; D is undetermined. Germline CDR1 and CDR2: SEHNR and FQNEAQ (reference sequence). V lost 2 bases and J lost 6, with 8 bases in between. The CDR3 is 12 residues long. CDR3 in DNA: TGTGCCAGCAGCTTACCGGGTCGCGAGCAGTACTTC. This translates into CASSLPGREQYF.

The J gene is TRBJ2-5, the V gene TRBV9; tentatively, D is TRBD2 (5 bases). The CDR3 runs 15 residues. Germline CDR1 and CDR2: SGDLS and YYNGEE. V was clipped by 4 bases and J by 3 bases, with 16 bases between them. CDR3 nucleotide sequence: TGTGCCAGCAGCCTTAGCGCAGAGCTCAAAGAGACCCAGTACTTC. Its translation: CASSLSAELKETQYF.

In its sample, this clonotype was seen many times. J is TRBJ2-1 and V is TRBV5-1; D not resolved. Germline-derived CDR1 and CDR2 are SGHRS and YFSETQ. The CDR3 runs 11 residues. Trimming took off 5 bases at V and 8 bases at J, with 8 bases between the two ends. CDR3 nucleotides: TGCGCCAGCAGTAAATCCTATGAGCAGTTCTTC. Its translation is CASSKSYEQFF.

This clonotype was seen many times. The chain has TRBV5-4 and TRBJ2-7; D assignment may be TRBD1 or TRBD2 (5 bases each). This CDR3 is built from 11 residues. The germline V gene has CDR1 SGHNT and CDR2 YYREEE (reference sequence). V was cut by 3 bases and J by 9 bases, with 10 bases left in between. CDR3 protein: CASSSGALQYF. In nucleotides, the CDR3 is TGTGCCAGCAGCTCCGGGGCCTTGCAGTACTTC. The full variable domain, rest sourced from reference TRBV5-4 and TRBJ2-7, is ETGVTQSPTHLIKTRGQQVTLRCSSQSGHNTVSWYQQALGQGPQFIFQYYREEENGRGNFPPRFSGLQFPNYSSELNVNALELDDSALYLCASSSGALQYFGPGTRLTVT.

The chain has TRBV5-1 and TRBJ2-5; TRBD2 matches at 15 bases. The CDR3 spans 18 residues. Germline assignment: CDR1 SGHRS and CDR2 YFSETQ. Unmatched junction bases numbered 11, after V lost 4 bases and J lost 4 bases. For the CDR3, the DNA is TGCGCCAGCAGCACCGGGACTAGCGGGGGGTCGGGGAGAGAGACCCAGTACTTC. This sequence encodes CASSTGTSGGSGRETQYF.

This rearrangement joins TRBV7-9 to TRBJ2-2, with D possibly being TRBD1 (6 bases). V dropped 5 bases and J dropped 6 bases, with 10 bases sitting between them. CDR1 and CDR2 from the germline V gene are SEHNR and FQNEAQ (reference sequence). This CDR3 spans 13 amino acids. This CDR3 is CASSNTGSGELFF. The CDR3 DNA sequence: TGTGCCAGCAGCAACACAGGGTCCGGGGAGCTGTTTTTT. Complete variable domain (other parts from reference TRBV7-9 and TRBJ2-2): DTGVSQNPRHKITKRGQNVTFRCDPISEHNRLYWYRQTLGQGPEFLTYFQNEAQLEKSRLLSDRFSAERPKGSFSTLEIQRTEQGDSAMYLCASSNTGSGELFFGEGSRLTVL.

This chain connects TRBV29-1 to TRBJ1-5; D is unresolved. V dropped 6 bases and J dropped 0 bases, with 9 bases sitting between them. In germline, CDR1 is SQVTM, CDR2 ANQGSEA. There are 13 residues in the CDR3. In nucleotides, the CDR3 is TGCAGCGTGCAGGAATTTAGCAATCAGCCCCAGCATTTT. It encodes CSVQEFSNQPQHF. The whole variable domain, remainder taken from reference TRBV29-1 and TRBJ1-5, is SAVISQKPSRDICQRGTSLTIQCQVDSQVTMMFWYRQQPGQSLTLIATANQGSEATYESGFVIDKFPISRPNLTFSTLTVSNMSPEDSSIYLCSVQEFSNQPQHFGDGTRLSIL.

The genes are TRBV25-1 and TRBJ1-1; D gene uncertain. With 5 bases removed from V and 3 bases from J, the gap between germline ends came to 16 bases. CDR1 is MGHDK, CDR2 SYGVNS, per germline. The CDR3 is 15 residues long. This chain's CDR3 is CASSYGGFTDTEAFF. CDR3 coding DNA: TGTGCCAGCAGTTACGGAGGCTTTACGGACACTGAAGCTTTCTTT.

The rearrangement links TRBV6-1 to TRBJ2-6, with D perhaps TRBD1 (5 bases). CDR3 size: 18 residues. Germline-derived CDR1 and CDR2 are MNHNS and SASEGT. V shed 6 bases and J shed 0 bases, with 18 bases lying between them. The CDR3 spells CASSSLMSGISGANVLTF. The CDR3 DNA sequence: TGTGCCAGCAGCTCCTTGATGTCAGGGATCTCTGGGGCCAACGTCCTGACTTTC.

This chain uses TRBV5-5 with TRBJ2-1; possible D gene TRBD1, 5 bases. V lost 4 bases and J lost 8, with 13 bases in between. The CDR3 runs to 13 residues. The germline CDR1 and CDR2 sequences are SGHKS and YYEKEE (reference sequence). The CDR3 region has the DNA TGTGCCAGCAGCGTCCAGGGTAGTCATGAGCAGTTCTTC. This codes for CASSVQGSHEQFF.

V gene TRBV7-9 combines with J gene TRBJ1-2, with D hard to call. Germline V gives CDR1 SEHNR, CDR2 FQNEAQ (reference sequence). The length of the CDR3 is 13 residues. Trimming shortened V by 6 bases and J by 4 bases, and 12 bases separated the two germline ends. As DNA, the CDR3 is TGTGCCAGCAGTGGCCGTCCCAGCTATGGCTACACCTTC. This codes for CASSGRPSYGYTF.

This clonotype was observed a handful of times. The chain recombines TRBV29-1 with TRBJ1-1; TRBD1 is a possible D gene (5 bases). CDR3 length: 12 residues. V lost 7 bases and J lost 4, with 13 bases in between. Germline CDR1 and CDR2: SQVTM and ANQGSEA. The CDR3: CSGNWGRTEAFF. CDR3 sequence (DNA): TGCAGCGGCAATTGGGGCCGCACTGAAGCTTTCTTT.

CDR3 sequence (DNA): TGTGCCAGCAGCTTAGGCGGCTATACGCAGTATTTT. It yields the protein CASSLGGYTQYF. The genes are TRBV5-5 and TRBJ2-3; no definite D call. Trimming shortened V by 2 bases and J by 7 bases, and 8 bases separated the two germline ends. This CDR3 has 12 residues. CDR1 is SGHKS, CDR2 YYEKEE, per germline (reference sequence).

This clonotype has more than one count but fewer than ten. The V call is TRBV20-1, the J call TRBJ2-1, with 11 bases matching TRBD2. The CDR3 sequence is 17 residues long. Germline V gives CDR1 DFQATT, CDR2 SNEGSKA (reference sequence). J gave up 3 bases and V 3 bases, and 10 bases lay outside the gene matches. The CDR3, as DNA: TGCAGTGCTAGGGGAGATAGCGGGGGGGCCTGCTACAATGAGCAGTTCTTC. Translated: CSARGDSGGACYNEQFF.

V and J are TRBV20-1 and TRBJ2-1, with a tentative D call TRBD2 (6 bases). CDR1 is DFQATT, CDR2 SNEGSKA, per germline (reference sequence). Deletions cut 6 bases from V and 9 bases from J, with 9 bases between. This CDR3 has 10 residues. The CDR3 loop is CSARRGEQFF. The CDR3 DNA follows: TGCAGTGCACGGCGGGGTGAGCAGTTCTTC.

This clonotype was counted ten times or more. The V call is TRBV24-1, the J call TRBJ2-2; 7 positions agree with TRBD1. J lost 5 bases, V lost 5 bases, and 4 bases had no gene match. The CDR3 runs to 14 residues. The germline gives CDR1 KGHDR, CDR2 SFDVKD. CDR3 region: CATSVAGGTGELFF. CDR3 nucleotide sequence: TGTGCCACCAGTGTTGCAGGGGGTACCGGGGAGCTGTTTTTT.

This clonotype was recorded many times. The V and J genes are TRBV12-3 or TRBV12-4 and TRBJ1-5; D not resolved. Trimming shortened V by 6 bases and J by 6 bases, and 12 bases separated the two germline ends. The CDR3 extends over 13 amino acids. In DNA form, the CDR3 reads TGTGCCAGCAGACTTGACCCCGCTCAGCCCCAGCATTTT. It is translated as CASRLDPAQPQHF.

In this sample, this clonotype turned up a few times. CDR3 sequence: CASSSTSGGFYEQYF. The DNA of the CDR3 is TGTGCCAGCAGTTCAACTAGCGGGGGGTTTTACGAGCAGTACTTC. V and J are TRBV6-2 or TRBV6-3 and TRBJ2-7, with 12 bases identical to TRBD2. The CDR3 is 15 amino acids. Germline CDR1 reads MNHEY; CDR2 reads SVGEGT. After removal of 4 bases from V and 4 bases from J, the junction contained 5 bases not matched to a gene.

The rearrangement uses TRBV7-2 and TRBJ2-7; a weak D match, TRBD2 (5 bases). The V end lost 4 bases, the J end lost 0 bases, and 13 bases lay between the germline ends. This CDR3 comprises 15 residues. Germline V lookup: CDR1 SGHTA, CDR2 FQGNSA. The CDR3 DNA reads TGTGCCAGCAGCTCCATTCGGGGTAGCTCCTACGAGCAGTACTTC. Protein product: CASSSIRGSSYEQYF.